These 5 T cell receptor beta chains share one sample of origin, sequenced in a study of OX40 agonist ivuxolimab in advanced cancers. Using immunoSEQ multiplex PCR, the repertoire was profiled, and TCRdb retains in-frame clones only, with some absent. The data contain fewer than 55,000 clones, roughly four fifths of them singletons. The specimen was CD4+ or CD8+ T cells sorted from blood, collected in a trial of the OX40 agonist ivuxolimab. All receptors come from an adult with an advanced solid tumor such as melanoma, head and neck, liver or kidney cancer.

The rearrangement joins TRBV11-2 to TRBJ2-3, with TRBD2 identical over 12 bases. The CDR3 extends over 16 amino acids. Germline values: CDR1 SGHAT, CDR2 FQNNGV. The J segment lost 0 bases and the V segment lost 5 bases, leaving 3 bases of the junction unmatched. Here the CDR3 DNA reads TGTGCCAGCAGCGTCGGACTAGCGGGGAGCACAGATACGCAGTATTTT. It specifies CASSVGLAGSTDTQYF.

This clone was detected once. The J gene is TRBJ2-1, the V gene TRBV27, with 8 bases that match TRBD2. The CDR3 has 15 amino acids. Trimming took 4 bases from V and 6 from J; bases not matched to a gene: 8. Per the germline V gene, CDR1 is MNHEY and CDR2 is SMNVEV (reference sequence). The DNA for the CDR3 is TGTGCCAGCAGTTCCACGCGGGGGGTGAGCAATGAGCAGTTCTTC. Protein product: CASSSTRGVSNEQFF.

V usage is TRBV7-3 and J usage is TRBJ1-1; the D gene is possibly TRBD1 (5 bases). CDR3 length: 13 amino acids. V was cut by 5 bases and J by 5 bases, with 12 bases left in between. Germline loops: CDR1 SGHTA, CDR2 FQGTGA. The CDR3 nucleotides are TGTGCCAGCAGCGCCCAGTGGGGGACTGAAGCTTTCTTT. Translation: CASSAQWGTEAFF.

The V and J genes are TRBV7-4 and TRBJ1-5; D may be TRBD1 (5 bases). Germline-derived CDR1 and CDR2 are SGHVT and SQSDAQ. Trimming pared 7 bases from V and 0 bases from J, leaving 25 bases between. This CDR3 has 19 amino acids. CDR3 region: CASNFWEGPALFSNQPQHF. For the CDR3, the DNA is TGTGCCAGCAACTTTTGGGAGGGACCGGCGCTTTTTAGCAATCAGCCCCAGCATTTT.

The CDR3 is CASGGDRVLRQYF. CDR3 DNA: TGCGCCAGCGGAGGTGATAGGGTTTTGCGTCAGTACTTC. This rearrangement joins TRBV10-2 to TRBJ2-4; D might be TRBD2 (5 bases). The CDR3 sequence is 13 residues long. Trimming took off 8 bases at V and 12 bases at J, with 20 bases between the two ends. Germline values: CDR1 WSHSY, CDR2 SAAADI.